Listed below are T cell receptor beta chains from one sample, sequenced in a study of blood T cell repertoires in COVID-19. This table comes from immunoSEQ multiplex PCR, and its TCRdb copy is limited to in-frame clones, with some not included. The data show about 23,000 clones, with 94% seen just once and more than 4% held by the top ten. The sample taken for sequencing was peripheral blood. The receptors shown here come from a woman aged 50 to 60 with active COVID-19. Each CDR3 is given with its conserved first and last residue. The order of the fields is V gene, D gene, clone size, J gene, CDR3 DNA, CDR3 protein. D genes are given only for firm matches. Some rows mark clone size as missing; the rest say once, few, many or name a class of expanded clone.

TRBV6-6	NA	NA	TRBJ1-2	TGTGCCAGCAGTCAACTTAACTATGGCTACACCTTC	CASSQLNYGYTF
TRBV9	NA	once	TRBJ1-3	TGTGCCAGCAGCCCCACCCCCGCAGGCACTGGAAACACCATATATTTT	CASSPTPAGTGNTIYF
TRBV5-6	NA	NA	TRBJ1-2	TGTGCCAGCAGCTTTTTCCGGGGGACGGAAAGCTATGGCTACACCTTC	CASSFFRGTESYGYTF
TRBV6-5	TRBD2	NA	TRBJ2-1	TGCGCCAGCAGTCAACTAGCGGGAGCTGGCGATGAGCAGTTCTTC	CASSQLAGAGDEQFF
TRBV3-1/TRBV3-2	TRBD1	NA	TRBJ2-7	TGTGCCAGCAGCCAAGACTACAGGGGGAGCCCCTACGAGCAGTACTTC	CASSQDYRGSPYEQYF
TRBV2	NA	NA	TRBJ2-7	TGTGCCAGCAGAGACCCGGGGGCCTACGAGCAGTACTTC	CASRDPGAYEQYF
TRBV9	TRBD2	NA	TRBJ2-1	TGTGCCAGCAGCCACTGGGGGGGAAGGAATGAGCAGTTCTTC	CASSHWGGRNEQFF
TRBV24-1	NA	NA	TRBJ2-3	TGTGCCACCAGTGATTCTCTTTCAGATACGCAGTATTTT	CATSDSLSDTQYF
TRBV10-2	TRBD1	NA	TRBJ1-6	TGCGCCAGTAGTGACAGGGATAATTCACCCCTCCACTTT	CASSDRDNSPLHF
TRBV5-1	NA	NA	TRBJ2-1	TGCGCCAGCAGCTGGACGGGGGGCTCACACAATGAGCAGTTCTTC	CASSWTGGSHNEQFF
TRBV19	TRBD1	NA	TRBJ1-5	TGTGCCAGTAGCGAAACAGGGGGCGGTCAGCCCCAGCATTTT	CASSETGGGQPQHF
TRBV10-3	TRBD1	few	TRBJ1-1	TGTGCCATCAGTGGACAAGGACAGGGGGCCACTGAAGCTTTCTTT	CAISGQGQGATEAFF
TRBV27	NA	NA	TRBJ1-1	TGTGCCAGCAGGGAGGGGCCGGGTTACGAAGCTTTCTTT	CASREGPGYEAFF
TRBV5-3	NA	NA	TRBJ2-3	TGTGCCAGAAGCTTGGCTGGTTACCAGAGGGTCACAGATACGCAGTATTTT	CARSLAGYQRVTDTQYF
TRBV28	TRBD1	NA	TRBJ1-1	TGTGCCAGCAGCCGACCCGGGACAGGGGACAACACTGAAGCTTTCTTT	CASSRPGTGDNTEAFF
TRBV25-1	NA	NA	TRBJ1-6	TGTGCCAGCAGTGATTGGGGCAACTCTGGGGGCCATAATTCACCCCTCCACTTT	CASSDWGNSGGHNSPLHF
TRBV24-1	NA	NA	TRBJ2-3	TGTGCCACCAGTGAGTCCCAGGGTTACACAGATACGCAGTATTTT	CATSESQGYTDTQYF
TRBV28	NA	NA	TRBJ2-5	TGTGCCAGCAGTTTAGGGACTTCCCAAGAGACCCAGTACTTC	CASSLGTSQETQYF
TRBV12-5	TRBD2	NA	TRBJ2-1	TGTGCTAGTGGTCATCGGGAGGGCCCGTCAGGTGAGCAGTTCTTC	CASGHREGPSGEQFF
TRBV11-2	TRBD1	NA	TRBJ2-2	TGTGCCAGCAGCGGGGGGACAGGGCGTTATACCGGGGAGCTGTTTTTT	CASSGGTGRYTGELFF
TRBV5-1	TRBD2	NA	TRBJ2-5	TGCGCCAGCAGCGGTGGACTAGCGGGGCTGGGAGAGACCCAGTACTTC	CASSGGLAGLGETQYF
TRBV9	TRBD2	NA	TRBJ2-7	TGTGCCAGCAGCGTCCGATCACTAGCGGGGGAGCAGTACTTC	CASSVRSLAGEQYF
TRBV6-6	NA	NA	TRBJ1-2	TGTGCCAGCAGTTACTCCCCCGGGACAACCAGCCCCCGCTACACCTTC	CASSYSPGTTSPRYTF
TRBV2	TRBD1	NA	TRBJ2-5	TGTGCCAGCACCCCGGACAGGGCGAAGACCCAGTACTTC	CASTPDRAKTQYF
TRBV7-9	NA	NA	TRBJ2-3	TGTGCCAGCAGCTCCAGACTAGAAAGCACAGATACGCAGTATTTT	CASSSRLESTDTQYF
TRBV24-1	NA	NA	TRBJ2-3	TGTGCCACCAGTTCCACGAGGGGGGGTATGGGAGATACGCAGTATTTT	CATSSTRGGMGDTQYF
TRBV5-8	NA	few	TRBJ1-3	TGTGCCAGCAGCCCCGGGGGGTTGAACACCATATATTTT	CASSPGGLNTIYF
TRBV10-3	NA	NA	TRBJ1-3	TGTGCCATCAGTGCAGGAAACACCATATATTTT	CAISAGNTIYF
TRBV20-1	NA	NA	TRBJ2-1	TGCAGTTCCGGCGGGAACGAGCAGTTCTTC	CSSGGNEQFF
TRBV29-1	NA	NA	TRBJ1-1	TGCAGCGCCTGGCTGGGGGGGAGCACTGAAGCTTTCTTT	CSAWLGGSTEAFF
TRBV3-1/TRBV3-2	NA	NA	TRBJ1-1	TGTGCCAGCAGCCAACCGGGGTCAGCGAACACTGAAGCTTTCTTT	CASSQPGSANTEAFF
TRBV10-1	NA	NA	TRBJ2-3	TGCGCCAGCAGTGACAGGGTTCCAGATACGCAGTATTTT	CASSDRVPDTQYF
TRBV5-1	TRBD1	NA	TRBJ1-2	TGCGCCAGCAGCCCGGGGGGACAGGGGGCTACTAACTATGGCTACACCTTC	CASSPGGQGATNYGYTF
TRBV18	NA	NA	TRBJ1-2	TGTGCCAGCTCACCACCGTCGGACAGTACCTATGGCTACACCTTC	CASSPPSDSTYGYTF
TRBV14	TRBD2	NA	TRBJ2-7	TGTGCCAGCAGCCAAAGACTAGCGGGACCTACAATCACCCCCTACGAGCAGTACTTC	CASSQRLAGPTITPYEQYF
TRBV7-9	NA	NA	TRBJ1-6	TGTGCCAGCAGCTTAGACAGGGTGAATTCACCCCTCCACTTT	CASSLDRVNSPLHF
TRBV5-1	TRBD1	NA	TRBJ1-2	TGCGCCAGCAGCCTCGACAGGGCAGTGGATGGCTACACCTTC	CASSLDRAVDGYTF
TRBV7-8	TRBD2	NA	TRBJ2-1	TGTGCCAGCAGCTTAGAAGGACTAGCGGGGGGGGGCTCCTACAATGAGCAGTTCTTC	CASSLEGLAGGGSYNEQFF
TRBV28	TRBD2	NA	TRBJ2-5	TGTGCCAGCACCCACGGGGGGGCAAAAGAGACCCAGTACTTC	CASTHGGAKETQYF
TRBV5-1	NA	NA	TRBJ1-2	TGCGCCAGCAGCTTGGTTTCAGCTAACTATGGCTACACCTTC	CASSLVSANYGYTF
TRBV10-2	TRBD1	once	TRBJ2-7	TGCGCCAGCTCCGAACGCCGACAGGGTACCTACGAGCAGTACTTC	CASSERRQGTYEQYF
TRBV5-5	TRBD1	NA	TRBJ1-5	TGTGCCAGCAGCGCGAGGGACAGGGGTGGCAATCAGCCCCAGCATTTT	CASSARDRGGNQPQHF
TRBV6-5	NA	NA	TRBJ1-2	TGTGCCAGCAGTCCCAGCGACAGAAACTATGGCTACACCTTC	CASSPSDRNYGYTF
TRBV18	NA	NA	TRBJ1-2	TGTGCCAGCTCACCACCGGGGCAGACGATTAACTATGGCTACACCTTC	CASSPPGQTINYGYTF
TRBV18	TRBD1	NA	TRBJ1-1	TGTGCCAGCTTACCCGGGACAGAGAACACTGAAGCTTTCTTT	CASLPGTENTEAFF
TRBV7-2	NA	NA	TRBJ2-4	TGTGCCAGCAGCTCGACAACGCTGCTCCCCAAAAACATTCAGTACTTC	CASSSTTLLPKNIQYF
TRBV28	TRBD1	NA	TRBJ1-2	TGTGCCAGCAGTACCGGTGGGACAGGGGGGCTCTATGGCTACACCTTC	CASSTGGTGGLYGYTF
TRBV9	NA	NA	TRBJ1-1	TGTGCCAGCAGCGAGACAGTATTGAACACTGAAGCTTTCTTT	CASSETVLNTEAFF
TRBV6-5	NA	NA	TRBJ2-6	TGTGCCAGCAGTTACATGGTAGCTGGGGCCAACGTCCTGACTTTC	CASSYMVAGANVLTF
TRBV5-1	TRBD1	NA	TRBJ1-4	TGCGCCAGCAGCCCGGTCGGGACAGGGTTCGCTAATGAAAAACTGTTTTTT	CASSPVGTGFANEKLFF
TRBV14	NA	NA	TRBJ1-1	TGTGCCAGCCGGATCGCAGGGAACACTGAAGCTTTCTTT	CASRIAGNTEAFF
TRBV18	NA	once	TRBJ2-3	TGTGCCAGCTCACCTAACAGGGAAGGCACAGATACGCAGTATTTT	CASSPNREGTDTQYF
TRBV6-2/TRBV6-3	NA	NA	TRBJ2-1	TGTGCCAGCAGTTACTCCGTCAATGAGCAGTTCTTC	CASSYSVNEQFF
TRBV5-4	TRBD1	NA	TRBJ1-1	TGTGCCAGCAGCTTGGGACAGGGGAAAGCTTTCTTT	CASSLGQGKAFF
TRBV3-1/TRBV3-2	NA	NA	TRBJ1-5	TGTGCCAGCAGCCAAGAAGGGTCGGGACAGCCCCAGCATTTT	CASSQEGSGQPQHF
TRBV4-1	NA	NA	TRBJ1-2	TGCGCCAGCAGCCAACAGGGCGCTAACTATGGCTACACCTTC	CASSQQGANYGYTF
TRBV15	TRBD2	NA	TRBJ2-7	TGTGCCACCAGCAGAGACCGCAAGGGACGGAGTAGCGGGAGAGGGACGTACGAGCAGTACTTC	CATSRDRKGRSSGRGTYEQYF
TRBV10-1	TRBD1	NA	TRBJ2-2	TGCGCCAGCAGAGAGGGGACAGTCACCGGGGAGCTGTTTTTT	CASREGTVTGELFF
TRBV9	NA	NA	TRBJ2-7	TGTGCCAGCAGCGCCGCCCGGGGCGAGCAGTACTTC	CASSAARGEQYF